Following are 17 T cell receptor beta chains from one sample sequenced in a study of blood T cell repertoires in COVID-19. The data were produced by immunoSEQ multiplex PCR, yet TCRdb's version contains in-frame clones alone and is incomplete. The data contain about 80,000 clones, over 80% of them singletons. The sample consisted of peripheral blood. The source is a man older than 75 with active or convalescent COVID-19.

This rearrangement joins TRBV9 to TRBJ1-5; 12 bases align to TRBD1. Unmatched junction bases numbered 2, after V lost 3 bases and J lost 4 bases. The CDR3 has 15 amino acids. Germline V gene lookup returns CDR1 SGDLS and CDR2 YYNGEE. The DNA of the CDR3 is TGTGCCAGCAGCGCGGGACAGGGGGCGAATCAGCCCCAGCATTTT. Amino acid sequence: CASSAGQGANQPQHF.

The rearrangement joins TRBV7-8 to TRBJ1-2, with TRBD1 as a possible D gene (6 bases). Germline V gene lookup returns CDR1 SGHVS and CDR2 FQNEAQ. V was cut by 1 base and J by 1 base, with 13 bases left in between. The CDR3 is 16 amino acids. DNA of the CDR3: TGTGCCAGCAGCTTAGAAAAAAGCAGGGGTAACTATGGCTACACCTTC. Residues: CASSLEKSRGNYGYTF.

This chain links TRBV18 with TRBJ1-4; 9 bases match TRBD1. The CDR3 length is 14 residues. CDR1 is KGHSH, CDR2 LQKENI, per germline. Trimming at V came to 2 bases and at J to 8 bases, leaving 3 bases not matched to a gene. The CDR3 nucleotides read TGTGCCAGCTCACCAGGGACAGGGTCGGAAAAACTGTTTTTT. As protein: CASSPGTGSEKLFF.

This chain connects TRBV4-1 to TRBJ1-1; D is uncertain. The CDR3 runs to 15 residues. Between the trimmed V and J ends, which lost 0 bases and 1 base, there was a span of 9 bases. From germline, CDR1 is MGHRA and CDR2 YSYEKL. The CDR3 nucleotides read TGCGCCAGCAGCCAAGATCATGGAGGGAACACTGAAGCTTTCTTT. Translated: CASSQDHGGNTEAFF.

In this sample, this clone turned up a few times. The V gene is TRBV2, the J gene TRBJ1-2; no firm D call. Per the germline V gene, CDR1 is SNHLY and CDR2 is FYNNEI. The CDR3 has 14 residues. The V end was cut by 3 bases, the J end by 4 bases, with 12 bases between. The CDR3 DNA sequence: TGTGCCAGCAGTGAGGAACAGATGGGCTATGGCTACACCTTC. Translation: CASSEEQMGYGYTF.

V and J are TRBV19 and TRBJ1-4, with 9 positions matching TRBD1. J was trimmed by 0 bases and V by 6 bases; bases with no gene match: 8. CDR3 size: 17 residues. CDR1 and CDR2 from the germline V gene are LNHDA and SQIVND (reference sequence). The CDR3 DNA reads TGTGCCAGTAGAGGATACAGGGGGCCCGCAACTAATGAAAAACTGTTTTTT. It is translated as CASRGYRGPATNEKLFF.

CDR3 sequence: CATSDLLSNQPQHF. The CDR3 nucleotides are TGTGCCACCAGTGATTTGTTAAGCAATCAGCCCCAGCATTTT. The chain joins TRBV24-1 to TRBJ1-5; no firm D call. The CDR3 runs to 14 residues. CDR1 is KGHDR and CDR2 is SFDVKD in the germline V gene. Trimming cost V 0 bases and J 1 base, with 3 bases left between them.

V is TRBV19 and J is TRBJ2-2; D unclear. Germline V gene data show CDR1 as LNHDA and CDR2 as SQIVND (reference sequence). CDR3 length equals 16 residues. V shed 5 bases and J shed 0 bases, with 13 bases lying between them. The CDR3, as DNA: TGTGCCAGTAGTGTAAATGGCAGAACGAACACCGGGGAGCTGTTTTTT. Translation gives CASSVNGRTNTGELFF.

This clone appeared a few times. The V call is TRBV11-2, the J call TRBJ1-3, with D unclear. V dropped 5 bases and J dropped 3 bases, with 11 bases sitting between them. Germline V lookup: CDR1 SGHAT, CDR2 FQNNGV. This CDR3 spans 14 amino acids. The CDR3 region is CASSPLAVGNTIYF. CDR3 DNA: TGTGCCAGCAGCCCGCTGGCGGTTGGAAACACCATATATTTT. The full variable domain, rest sourced from reference TRBV11-2 and TRBJ1-3, is EAGVAQSPRYKIIEKRQSVAFWCNPISGHATLYWYQQILGQGPKLLIQFQNNGVVDDSQLPKDRFSAERLKGVDSTLKIQPAKLEDSAVYLCASSPLAVGNTIYFGEGSWLTVV.

The genes are TRBV7-9 and TRBJ2-1; a possible D gene is TRBD1 (6 bases). Deletions cut 5 bases from V and 4 bases from J, with 9 bases between. The CDR3 length is 13 residues. The germline gives CDR1 SEHNR, CDR2 FQNEAQ (reference sequence). CDR3 nucleotides: TGTGCCAGCAGCACACAGGGTTACAATGAGCAGTTCTTC. Protein sequence: CASSTQGYNEQFF.

This chain joins TRBV9 and TRBJ1-4; D is perhaps TRBD1 (5 bases). CDR1 and CDR2 from the germline V gene are SGDLS and YYNGEE. V gave up 3 bases and J gave up 5 bases, with 11 bases separating them. The CDR3 extends over 14 amino acids. The CDR3, as DNA: TGTGCCAGCAGCGGACAGTTAGGGAATGAAAAACTGTTTTTT. This codes for CASSGQLGNEKLFF.

This clone was observed a few times. The J gene is TRBJ2-2, the V gene TRBV4-1; 7 nucleotides agree with TRBD1. This CDR3 spans 16 amino acids. Germline-derived CDR1 and CDR2 are MGHRA and YSYEKL. V was clipped by 2 bases and J by 1 base; unmatched bases: 4. CDR3 DNA sequence: TGCGCCAGCAGCCAAAGGAGACAGGGGAACACCGGGGAGCTGTTTTTT. Translating gives CASSQRRQGNTGELFF.

A single count supports this clone. The chain employs TRBV6-5 and TRBJ2-4; D may be TRBD2 (5 bases). Trimming stripped 5 bases from V and 8 bases from J, with 16 bases between. The CDR3 has 14 residues. Germline lookup yields CDR1 MNHEY and CDR2 SVGAGI. CDR3 loop: CASSTGIRGYIQYF. The DNA for the CDR3 is TGTGCCAGCAGTACGGGGATACGCGGCTACATTCAGTACTTC.

The genes are TRBV10-2 and TRBJ1-5, with D perhaps matching TRBD1 (5 bases). Germline V CDR1 and CDR2: WSHSY, SAAADI. Trimming removed 2 bases from V and 5 bases from J, with 10 bases in between. The CDR3 is made up of 14 amino acids. Here the CDR3 reads CASSEIGAHQPQHF. The CDR3 DNA follows: TGCGCCAGCAGTGAGATTGGGGCGCATCAGCCCCAGCATTTT.

V usage is TRBV4-1 and J usage is TRBJ1-5; TRBD1 agrees at 7 bases. CDR1 is MGHRA, CDR2 YSYEKL, per germline. The ends lost 3 bases at V and 4 bases at J; junction bases unmatched: 3. The CDR3 is 14 residues long. DNA of the CDR3: TGCGCCAGCAGCCATCCACAGGGGAATCAGCCCCAGCATTTT. Residues: CASSHPQGNQPQHF.

The V call is TRBV5-4, the J call TRBJ2-1, with D possibly TRBD1 on 6 matching bases. This CDR3 is built from 14 residues. Germline V gene lookup returns CDR1 SGHNT and CDR2 YYREEE (reference sequence). Deletions cut 4 bases from V and 3 bases from J, with 11 bases between. For the CDR3, the DNA is TGTGCCAGCAGCCGATCAGGGGTCTACAATGAGCAGTTCTTC. Translation gives CASSRSGVYNEQFF.

For the CDR3, the DNA is TGTGCCAGCAGATTGGGCTTACTCTCTGGAAACACCATATATTTT. This gives the protein CASRLGLLSGNTIYF. The chain joins TRBV6-5 to TRBJ1-3; no firm D call. The CDR3 totals 15 residues. Per germline, CDR1 MNHEY and CDR2 SVGAGI. V was trimmed by 6 bases and J by 0 bases, leaving 12 bases between them.